This T cell receptor beta chain stems from a study of blood T cell repertoires in COVID-19. For the study at large: Cohort 3 donors were reported recovered after two negative PCRs, clearance, or symptom resolution. The United States, Italy and Spain provided the acute and convalescent COVID-19 samples.

The CDR3 has 18 amino acids. Deletions cut 2 bases from V and 2 bases from J, with 16 bases between. Germline V CDR1 and CDR2: SGHNT, YENEEA. Data came from immunoSEQ multiplex PCR; TCRdb stores just in-frame clones and leaves some out. This sample has hundreds of thousands of clones, with around 87% found just once. Participants, about 18 to 89 years old, spanned under 25 US areas. Researchers sorted participants into cohorts using their self-reported clinical history. V is TRBV11-3 and J is TRBJ1-6; the D is unclear. Specimen: PBMCs or T cells enriched from blood (not recorded which). The receptor's source is a man aged 40-49 years in a cohort exposed to, infected with or recovered from COVID-19 (not recorded which). The DNA of the CDR3 is TGTGCCAGCAGCTTATTAGGTCCCAGGTTCCCCTATAATTCACCCCTCCACTTT. It specifies CASSLLGPRFPYNSPLHF.